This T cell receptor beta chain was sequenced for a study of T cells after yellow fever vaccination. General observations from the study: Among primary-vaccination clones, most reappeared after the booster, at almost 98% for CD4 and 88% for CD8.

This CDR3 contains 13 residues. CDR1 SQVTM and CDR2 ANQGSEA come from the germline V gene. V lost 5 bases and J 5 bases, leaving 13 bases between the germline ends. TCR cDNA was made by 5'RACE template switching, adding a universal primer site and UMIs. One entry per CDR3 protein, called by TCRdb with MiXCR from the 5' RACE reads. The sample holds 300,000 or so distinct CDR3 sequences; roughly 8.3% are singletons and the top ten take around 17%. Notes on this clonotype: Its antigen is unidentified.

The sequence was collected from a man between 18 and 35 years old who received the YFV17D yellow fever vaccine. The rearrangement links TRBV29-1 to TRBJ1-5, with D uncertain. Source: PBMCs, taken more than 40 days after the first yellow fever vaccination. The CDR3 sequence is CSVKAHSDQPQHF. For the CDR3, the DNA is TGCAGCGTTAAAGCACATAGTGATCAGCCCCAGCATTTT.